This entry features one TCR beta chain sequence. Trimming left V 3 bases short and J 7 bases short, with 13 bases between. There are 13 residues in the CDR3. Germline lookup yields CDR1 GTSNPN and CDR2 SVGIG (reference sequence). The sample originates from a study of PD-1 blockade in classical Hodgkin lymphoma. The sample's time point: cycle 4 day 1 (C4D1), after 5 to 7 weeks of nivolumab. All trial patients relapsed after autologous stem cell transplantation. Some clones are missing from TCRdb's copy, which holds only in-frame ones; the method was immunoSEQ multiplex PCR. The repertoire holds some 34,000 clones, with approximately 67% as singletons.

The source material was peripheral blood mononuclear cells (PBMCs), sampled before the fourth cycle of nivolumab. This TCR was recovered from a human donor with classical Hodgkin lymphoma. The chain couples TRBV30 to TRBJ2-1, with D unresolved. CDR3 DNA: TGTGCCTGGAGCGTAGGATACTCAAATGAGCAGTTCTTC. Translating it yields CAWSVGYSNEQFF. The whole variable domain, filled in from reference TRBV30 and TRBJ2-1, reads SQTIHQWPATLVQPVGSPLSLECTVEGTSNPNLYWYRQAAGRGLQLLFYSVGIGQISSEVPQNLSASRPQDRQFILSSKKLLLSDSGFYLCAWSVGYSNEQFFGPGTRLTVL.